The sequence of this T cell receptor beta chain was determined in a study of control samples from healthy donors and cancer patients. Trimming stripped 1 base from V and 4 bases from J, with 11 bases between. This CDR3 has 15 amino acids. The germline CDR1 and CDR2 sequences are SGHTA and FQGNSA. A few counts support this clone. Other DNA sequences in this specimen translate into the identical CDR3. TCRdb's copy holds only in-frame clones and misses some; the assay was immunoSEQ multiplex PCR. The sample shows 65,000 to 85,000 clones, 89% of them seen only once. This TCR was sampled from a woman aged 45-60 years with colorectal cancer. The V gene is TRBV7-2, the J gene TRBJ1-5, with D possibly being TRBD1 (5 bases). The sequenced sample consisted of PBMCs. The CDR3 loop reads CASSLEGARNQPQHF. As DNA, the CDR3 is TGTGCCAGCAGCTTAGAAGGGGCAAGAAATCAGCCCCAGCATTTT.